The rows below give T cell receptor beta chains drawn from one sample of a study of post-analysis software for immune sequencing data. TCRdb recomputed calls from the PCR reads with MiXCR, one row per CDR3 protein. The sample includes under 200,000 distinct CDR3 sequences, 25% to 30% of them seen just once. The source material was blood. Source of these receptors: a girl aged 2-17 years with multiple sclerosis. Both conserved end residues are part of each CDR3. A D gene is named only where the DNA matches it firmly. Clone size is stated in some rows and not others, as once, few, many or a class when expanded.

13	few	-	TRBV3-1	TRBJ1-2	TGTGCCAGCAGCACAGGGACTAACTATGGCTACACCTTC	CASSTGTNYGYTF
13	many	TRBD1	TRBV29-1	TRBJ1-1	TGCAGCGTGGGGGACAGCCTAGACACTGAAGCTTTCTTT	CSVGDSLDTEAFF
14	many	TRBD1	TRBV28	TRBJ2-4	TGTGCCAGCAGCCTCGCGGGACAGGGCGGAATTCAGTACTTC	CASSLAGQGGIQYF
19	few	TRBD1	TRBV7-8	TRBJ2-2	TGTGCCAGCAGCTTAGCGCGTGGCAGGGGGTTTGGGAATACCGGGGAGCTGTTTTTT	CASSLARGRGFGNTGELFF
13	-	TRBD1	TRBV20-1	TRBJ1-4	TGCAGCCCCTGGGGGAACAGGGGTGAAAAACTGTTTTTT	CSPWGNRGEKLFF
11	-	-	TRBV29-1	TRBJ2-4	TGCAGCGTTGAGGTTGTGGGTGAGCAGTACTTC	CSVEVVGEQYF
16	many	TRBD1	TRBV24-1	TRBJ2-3	TGTGCCACCAGTGATACAGGGGGCCCCCTCACAGATACGCAGTATTTT	CATSDTGGPLTDTQYF
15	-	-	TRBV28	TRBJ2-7	TGTGCCAGCAGTTTAATTGGCCAGGGTGACTACGAGCAGTACTTC	CASSLIGQGDYEQYF
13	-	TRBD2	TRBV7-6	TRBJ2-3	TGTGCCAGTGAAGCGGGGGGCACAGATACGCAGTATTTT	CASEAGGTDTQYF
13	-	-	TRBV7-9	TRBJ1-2	TGTGCCAGCAGCTTACTGACGGACTATGGCTACACCTTC	CASSLLTDYGYTF
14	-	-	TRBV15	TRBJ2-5	TGTGCCACCAGCGTCGAAGGTAACGTCGAGACCCAGTACTTC	CATSVEGNVETQYF
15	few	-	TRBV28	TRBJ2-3	TGTGCCAGCAGTCTCAGGGTGATCGTCGCAGATACGCAGTATTTT	CASSLRVIVADTQYF
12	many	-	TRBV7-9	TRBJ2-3	TGTGCCAGCAGCTTACCCACAGATACGCAGTATTTT	CASSLPTDTQYF
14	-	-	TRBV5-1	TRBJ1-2	TGCGCCAGCAGCCCCAGGGTAGGGGCATATGGCTACACCTTC	CASSPRVGAYGYTF
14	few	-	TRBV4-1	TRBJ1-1	TGCGCCAGCAGCCTTATGGGACAGAACACTGAAGCTTTCTTT	CASSLMGQNTEAFF
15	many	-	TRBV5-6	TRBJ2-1	TGTGCCAGCAGACTCCGGGACACTCCCCCGCGGGAGCAGTTCTTC	CASRLRDTPPREQFF
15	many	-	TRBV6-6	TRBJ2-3	TGTGCCAGCAGTTACCCGGCCGGTAGTTCAGATACGCAGTATTTT	CASSYPAGSSDTQYF
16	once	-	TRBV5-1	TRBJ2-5	TGCGCCAGCAGCCTGCCAAAGGGATCTCCTAGAGAGACCCAGTACTTC	CASSLPKGSPRETQYF
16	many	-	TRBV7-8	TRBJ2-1	TGTGCCAGCAGCTCCAGTTCAGCTTATTCCTACAATGAGCAGTTCTTC	CASSSSSAYSYNEQFF
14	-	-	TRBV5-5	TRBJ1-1	TGTGCCAGCAGCTTGTGGCAGGGTGGAGCTGAAGCTTTCTTT	CASSLWQGGAEAFF
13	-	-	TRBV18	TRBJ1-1	TGTGCCAGCTCAGAGGGGGAAGGAACTGAAGCTTTCTTT	CASSEGEGTEAFF
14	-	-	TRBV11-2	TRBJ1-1	TGTGCCAGCAGCTTGGGTGACGGGAACACTGAAGCTTTCTTT	CASSLGDGNTEAFF
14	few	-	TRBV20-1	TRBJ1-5	TGCAGTGCTAGAGGCGGGGGACCGAATCAGCCCCAGCATTTT	CSARGGGPNQPQHF
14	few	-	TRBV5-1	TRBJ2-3	TGCACCAGCAGCTTGTCGGGGAGCACAGATACGCAGTATTTT	CTSSLSGSTDTQYF
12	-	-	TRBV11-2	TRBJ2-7	TGTGCCAGCAGCCCAGGCAGGGACGAGCAGTACTTC	CASSPGRDEQYF
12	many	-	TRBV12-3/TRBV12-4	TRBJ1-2	TGTGCCAGCACTCGGGGCGACTATGGCTACACCTTC	CASTRGDYGYTF
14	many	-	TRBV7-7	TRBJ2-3	TGTGCTAGCAGCTTTTCCAGCAGCACAGATACGCAGTATTTT	CASSFSSSTDTQYF
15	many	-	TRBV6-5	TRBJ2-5	TGTGCCAGCAGTCCCCAGCCCCTTAACCAAGAGACCCAGTACTTC	CASSPQPLNQETQYF
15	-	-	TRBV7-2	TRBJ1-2	TGTGCCAGCAGCCGCCCGACAGAACTCAACTATGGCTACACCTTC	CASSRPTELNYGYTF
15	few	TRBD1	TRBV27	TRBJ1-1	TGTGCCAGCAGCGACCTTCAGGGGGCCGTCACTGAAGCTTTCTTT	CASSDLQGAVTEAFF
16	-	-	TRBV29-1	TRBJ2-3	TGCAGCGTTGAGAGGGTGGGGAGTCCAATCGCAGATACGCAGTATTTT	CSVERVGSPIADTQYF
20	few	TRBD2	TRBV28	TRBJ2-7	TGTGCCAGCAGGGGCGGGAGTCTAGCGGGAGTCGGGCTCCTACTTTACGAGCAGTACTTC	CASRGGSLAGVGLLLYEQYF
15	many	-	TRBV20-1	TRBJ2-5	TGCAGTGCAACCACCCAGGGGTGGGTGCGGGAGACCCAGTACTTC	CSATTQGWVRETQYF
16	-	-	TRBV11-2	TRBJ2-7	TGTGCCAGCAGCTTAGGAGGACGACAGATCTCCTACGAGCAGTACTTC	CASSLGGRQISYEQYF
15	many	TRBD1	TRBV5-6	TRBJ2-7	TGTGCCAGCAGCTCTCCGGACAGGGTAGCCCACGAGCAGTACTTC	CASSSPDRVAHEQYF
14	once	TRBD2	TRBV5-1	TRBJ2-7	TGCGCCAGCAGCTTGGGGCTAGCGGAACAGCTACTGTACTTC	CASSLGLAEQLLYF
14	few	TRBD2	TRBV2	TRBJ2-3	TGTGCCAGCAAAAGCGGGAGAGGGGCAGATACGCAGTATTTT	CASKSGRGADTQYF
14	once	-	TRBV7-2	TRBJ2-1	TGTGCCAGCAGCTCCATAGCGTCCTGGAATGAGCAGTTCTTC	CASSSIASWNEQFF
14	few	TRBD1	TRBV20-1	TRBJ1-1	TGCAGTGCTCCCGGGGACAGGGGGGTCACTGAAGCTTTCTTT	CSAPGDRGVTEAFF
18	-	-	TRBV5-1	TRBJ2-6	TGCGCCAGCAGATCTGCGGTCGTGGCCCCCTCTGGGGCCAACGTCCTGACTTTC	CASRSAVVAPSGANVLTF
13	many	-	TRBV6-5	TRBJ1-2	TGTGCCAGCAGTTACTCGGACAGAAACGGCTACACCTTC	CASSYSDRNGYTF
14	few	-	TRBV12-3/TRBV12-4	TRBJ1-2	TGTGCCAGCAGTTTTGGGACGAAAACGGGGGGCTACACCTTC	CASSFGTKTGGYTF
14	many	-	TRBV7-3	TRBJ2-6	TGTGCCAGCAGCCCCGATACTGGGGCCAACGTCCTGACTTTC	CASSPDTGANVLTF
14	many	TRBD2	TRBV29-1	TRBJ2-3	TGCAGCGTTGGAGCGGGAGGGCCAACAGATACGCAGTATTTT	CSVGAGGPTDTQYF
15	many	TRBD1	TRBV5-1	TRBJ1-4	TGCGCCAGCAGCGAAAGGACAGGGCTAGGGGAAAAACTGTTTTTT	CASSERTGLGEKLFF
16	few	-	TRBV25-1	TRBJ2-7	TGTGCCAGCAGTGAATTGGCGACGGTGAGCTCCTACGAGCAGTACTTC	CASSELATVSSYEQYF
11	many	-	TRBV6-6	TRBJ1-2	TGTGCCAGCAGCTACGTCGATGGCTACACCTTC	CASSYVDGYTF
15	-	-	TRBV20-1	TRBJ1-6	TGCAGTGCTGGGGGAACAGGCTCCTATAATTCACCCCTCCACTTT	CSAGGTGSYNSPLHF
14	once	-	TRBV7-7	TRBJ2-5	TGTGCTAGCAGCTTATCAGTCCGTCAAGAGACCCAGTACTTC	CASSLSVRQETQYF
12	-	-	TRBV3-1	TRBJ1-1	TGTGCCAGCAGCCGTAAAGACAGGGAAGCTTTCTTT	CASSRKDREAFF
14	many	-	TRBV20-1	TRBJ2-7	TGCAGTGCTAAGACTAGTGTCGGCTCCTACGAGCAGTACTTC	CSAKTSVGSYEQYF